This note documents a single T cell receptor beta chain sequence. Its cognate antigen is unknown. The sample comes from a study of T cell responses to AZD1222 COVID-19 vaccine. Overall study: Doses given second, at about 4 or about 12 weeks, were pooled.

The germline CDR1 and CDR2 sequences are SGHDN and FVKESK. The CDR3 runs 20 residues. The germline V and J ends were trimmed by 4 bases and 4 bases, with 29 bases remaining between them. TCRdb's table, derived via immunoSEQ multiplex PCR, lists solely in-frame clones and lacks some. The table includes about 170,000 clones, 90% to 95% detected once. Whole-study results and caveats: Among the donors, most were white British and more were female, and clonal diversity was possibly underestimated. Baseline seropositivity occurred in only a handful of AZD1222 recipients.

The TCR was taken from an adult in good health. The gene calls are TRBV14 and TRBJ2-1, with D hard to call. The sample was peripheral blood, taken on day 0 of AZD1222 vaccination. The CDR3 region is CASSPEWVAPGALRYNEQFF. As DNA, the CDR3 is TGTGCCAGCAGCCCAGAATGGGTGGCCCCGGGCGCGCTTCGTTACAATGAGCAGTTCTTC. Filled out from reference TRBV14 and TRBJ2-1, the complete variable domain reads EAGVTQFPSHSVIEKGQTVTLRCDPISGHDNLYWYRRVMGKEIKFLLHFVKESKQDESGMPNNRFLAERTGGTYSTLKVQPAELEDSGVYFCASSPEWVAPGALRYNEQFFGPGTRLTVL.